One TCR beta chain is described in this entry. The data are from a study of blood T cells in healthy people across ages. Alongside a J-beta primer mix, a sample-barcoded 5' primer served in a second PCR lasting about 7 to 12 cycles. TCRdb re-analysed the 5' RACE reads in MiXCR, keeping a single row per CDR3 protein. Of some 1.5 million distinct CDR3 sequences listed, about 45% are singletons. V lost 2 bases to trimming and J lost 7 bases, with 11 bases between them. The CDR3 loop spans 13 amino acids. The germline gives CDR1 MNHNY, CDR2 SVGAGI (reference sequence). Sequencing input: blood. V is TRBV6-6 and J is TRBJ1-2; D might be TRBD1 (5 bases). This receptor was identified in a woman aged 18-29 years in good health. CDR3 amino acids: CASSYDSLGGYTF. CDR3 sequence (DNA): TGTGCCAGCAGTTACGACAGCCTGGGTGGCTACACCTTC.